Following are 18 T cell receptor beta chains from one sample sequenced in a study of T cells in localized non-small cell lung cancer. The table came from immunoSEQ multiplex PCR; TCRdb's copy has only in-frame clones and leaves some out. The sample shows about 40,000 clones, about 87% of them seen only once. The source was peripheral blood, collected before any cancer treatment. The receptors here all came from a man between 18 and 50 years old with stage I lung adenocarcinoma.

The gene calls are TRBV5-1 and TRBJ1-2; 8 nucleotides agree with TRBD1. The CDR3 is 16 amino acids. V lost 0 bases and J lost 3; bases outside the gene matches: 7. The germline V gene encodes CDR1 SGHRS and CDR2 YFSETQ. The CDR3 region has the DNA TGCGCCAGCAGCTTGGGCTCAGGGGGCTTTTACTATGGCTACACCTTC. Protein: CASSLGSGGFYYGYTF.

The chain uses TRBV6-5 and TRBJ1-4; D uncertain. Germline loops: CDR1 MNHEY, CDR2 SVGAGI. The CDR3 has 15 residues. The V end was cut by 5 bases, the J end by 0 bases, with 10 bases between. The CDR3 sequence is CASSTRPTTNEKLFF. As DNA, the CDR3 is TGTGCCAGCAGTACCAGGCCGACAACTAATGAAAAACTGTTTTTT.

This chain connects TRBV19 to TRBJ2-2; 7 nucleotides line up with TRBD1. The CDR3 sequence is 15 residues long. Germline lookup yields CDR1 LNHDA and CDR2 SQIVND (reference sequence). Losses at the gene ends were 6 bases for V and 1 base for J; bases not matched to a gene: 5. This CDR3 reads CASRGGIRNTGELFF. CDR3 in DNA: TGTGCCAGTAGAGGGGGCATACGGAACACCGGGGAGCTGTTTTTT.

This chain's CDR3 is CASSIPGQGAHGYTF. DNA of the CDR3: TGTGCCAGTAGTATTCCGGGACAGGGGGCGCATGGCTACACCTTC. This rearrangement joins TRBV19 to TRBJ1-2; 12 bases are shared with TRBD1. The germline CDR1 and CDR2 sequences are LNHDA and SQIVND (reference sequence). The CDR3 length is 15 residues. The ends lost 3 bases at V and 6 bases at J; junction bases unmatched: 5. The full variable domain, rest sourced from reference TRBV19 and TRBJ1-2, is DGGITQSPKYLFRKEGQNVTLSCEQNLNHDAMYWYRQDPGQGLRLIYYSQIVNDFQKGDIAEGYSVSREKKESFPLTVTSAQKNPTAFYLCASSIPGQGAHGYTFGSGTRLTVV.

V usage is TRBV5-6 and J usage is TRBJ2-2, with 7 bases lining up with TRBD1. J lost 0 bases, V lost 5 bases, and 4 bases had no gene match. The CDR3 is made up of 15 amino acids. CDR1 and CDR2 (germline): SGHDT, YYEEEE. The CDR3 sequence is CASRTQGTNTGELFF. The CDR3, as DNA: TGTGCCAGCAGAACACAGGGGACGAACACCGGGGAGCTGTTTTTT.

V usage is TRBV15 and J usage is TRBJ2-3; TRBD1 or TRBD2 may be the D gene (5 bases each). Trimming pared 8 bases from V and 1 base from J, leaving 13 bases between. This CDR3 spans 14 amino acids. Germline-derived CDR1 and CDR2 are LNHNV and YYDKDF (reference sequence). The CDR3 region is CATGFRDGTDTQYF. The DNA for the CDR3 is TGTGCCACCGGGTTCCGGGACGGCACAGATACGCAGTATTTT.

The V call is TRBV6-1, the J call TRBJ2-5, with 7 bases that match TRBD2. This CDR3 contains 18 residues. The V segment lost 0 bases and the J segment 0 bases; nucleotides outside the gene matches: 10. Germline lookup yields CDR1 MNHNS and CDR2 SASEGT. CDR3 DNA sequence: TGTGCCAGCAGTGAAGCGCTTAGCCTAGCGGCGTACCAAGAGACCCAGTACTTC. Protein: CASSEALSLAAYQETQYF.

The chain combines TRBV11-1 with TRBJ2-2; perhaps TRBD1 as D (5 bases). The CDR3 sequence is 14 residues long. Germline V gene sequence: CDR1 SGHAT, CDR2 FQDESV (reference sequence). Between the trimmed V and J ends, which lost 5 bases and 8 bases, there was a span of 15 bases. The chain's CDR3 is CASSPTVPGGELFF. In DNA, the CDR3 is TGTGCCAGCAGCCCGACAGTTCCCGGGGGGGAGCTGTTTTTT.

The CDR3 is CSGGTTNTGELFF. CDR3 nucleotide sequence: TGCAGCGGGGGGACTACCAACACCGGGGAGCTGTTTTTT. The J gene is TRBJ2-2, the V gene TRBV29-1, with 7 bases lining up with TRBD2. Germline V gives CDR1 SQVTM, CDR2 ANQGSEA. J gave up 2 bases and V 7 bases, and 4 bases lay outside the gene matches. The CDR3 extends over 13 amino acids.

CDR3 region: CASSPQSLGTSEQYF. The CDR3 coding sequence is TGTGCCAGCAGCCCGCAGAGCCTTGGAACGAGCGAGCAGTACTTC. The chain employs TRBV11-2 and TRBJ2-7; D ambiguous. The CDR3 is 15 residues long. Deletions cut 5 bases from V and 6 bases from J, with 20 bases between. CDR1 and CDR2 from the germline V gene are SGHAT and FQNNGV. The whole variable domain, remainder taken from reference TRBV11-2 and TRBJ2-7, is EAGVAQSPRYKIIEKRQSVAFWCNPISGHATLYWYQQILGQGPKLLIQFQNNGVVDDSQLPKDRFSAERLKGVDSTLKIQPAKLEDSAVYLCASSPQSLGTSEQYFGPGTRLTVT.

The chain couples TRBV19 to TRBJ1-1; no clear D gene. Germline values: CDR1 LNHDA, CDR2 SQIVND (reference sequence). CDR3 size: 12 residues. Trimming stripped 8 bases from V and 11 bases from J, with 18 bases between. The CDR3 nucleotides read TGTGCCAGTGGAGTTCGACACATGAATGCTTTCTTT. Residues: CASGVRHMNAFF.

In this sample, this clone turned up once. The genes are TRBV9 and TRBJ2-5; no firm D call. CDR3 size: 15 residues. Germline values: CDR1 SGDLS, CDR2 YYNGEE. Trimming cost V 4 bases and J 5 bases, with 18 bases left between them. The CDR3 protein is CASSPTRASRETQYF. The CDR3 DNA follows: TGTGCCAGCAGCCCGACCCGGGCGTCGAGGGAGACCCAGTACTTC.

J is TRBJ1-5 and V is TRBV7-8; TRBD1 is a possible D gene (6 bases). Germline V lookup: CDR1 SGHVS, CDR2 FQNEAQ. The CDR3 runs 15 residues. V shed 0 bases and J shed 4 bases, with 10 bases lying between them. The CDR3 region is CASSLATGFNQPQHF. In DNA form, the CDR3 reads TGTGCCAGCAGCTTAGCGACAGGCTTTAATCAGCCCCAGCATTTT.

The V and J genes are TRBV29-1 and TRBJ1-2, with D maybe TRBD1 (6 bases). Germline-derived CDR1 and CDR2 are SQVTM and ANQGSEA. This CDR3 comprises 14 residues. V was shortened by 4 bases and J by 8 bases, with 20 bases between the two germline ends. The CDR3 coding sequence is TGCAGCGTTGTGGGAGGGACAAAAAATAGCGGCTACACCTTC. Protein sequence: CSVVGGTKNSGYTF. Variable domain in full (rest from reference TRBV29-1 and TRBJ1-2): SAVISQKPSRDICQRGTSLTIQCQVDSQVTMMFWYRQQPGQSLTLIATANQGSEATYESGFVIDKFPISRPNLTFSTLTVSNMSPEDSSIYLCSVVGGTKNSGYTFGSGTRLTVV.

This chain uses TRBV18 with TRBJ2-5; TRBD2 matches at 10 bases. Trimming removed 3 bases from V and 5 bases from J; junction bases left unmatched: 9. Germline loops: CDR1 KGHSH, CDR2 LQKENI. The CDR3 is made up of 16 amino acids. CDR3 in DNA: TGTGCCAGCTCACCCCGGCTAGCGGGGGACGGGGAGACCCAGTACTTC. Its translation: CASSPRLAGDGETQYF.

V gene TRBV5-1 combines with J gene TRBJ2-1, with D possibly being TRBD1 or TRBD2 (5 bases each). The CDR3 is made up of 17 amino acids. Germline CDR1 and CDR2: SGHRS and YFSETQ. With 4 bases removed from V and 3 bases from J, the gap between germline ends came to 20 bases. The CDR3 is CASSPGAGTPVYNEQFF. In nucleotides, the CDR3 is TGCGCCAGCAGCCCCGGAGCCGGGACCCCCGTCTACAATGAGCAGTTCTTC.

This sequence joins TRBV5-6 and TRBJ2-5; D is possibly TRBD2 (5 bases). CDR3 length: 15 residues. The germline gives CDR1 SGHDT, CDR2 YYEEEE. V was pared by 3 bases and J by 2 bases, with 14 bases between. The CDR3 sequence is CASSWETGPQETQYF. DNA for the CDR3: TGTGCCAGCAGCTGGGAGACCGGTCCACAAGAGACCCAGTACTTC.

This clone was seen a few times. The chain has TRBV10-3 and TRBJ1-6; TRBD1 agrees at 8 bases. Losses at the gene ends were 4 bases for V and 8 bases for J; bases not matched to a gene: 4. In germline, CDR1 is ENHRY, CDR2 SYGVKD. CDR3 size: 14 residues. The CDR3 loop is CAISATGGDSPLHF. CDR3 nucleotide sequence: TGTGCCATCAGTGCCACAGGGGGAGATTCACCCCTCCACTTT.